This record looks at one T cell receptor beta chain sequence and its context. Original data processing: Using reference gene primer amplification, nucleated cell counts were estimated. This table comes from immunoSEQ multiplex PCR, and its TCRdb copy is limited to in-frame clones, with some not included. That table supplies the V and J calls and clone size; D and trimming were determined from the DNA. The table records 250,000 to 350,000 clones, about 93% of them present only once. These data are taken from a study of blood T cell repertoires in COVID-19. Study at large: Italy, Spain and the United States were the sources of the convalescent and acute COVID-19 samples.

Germline values: CDR1 SGHTA, CDR2 FQGNSA. This CDR3 has 13 residues. V lost 4 bases to trimming and J lost 6 bases, with 12 bases between them. The study counted Cohort 3 donors as recovered given two negative PCRs, clearance, or symptom resolution. Sequenced sample: PBMCs or T cells enriched from blood (not recorded which). The rearrangement joins TRBV7-2 to TRBJ1-1, with D maybe TRBD1 (5 bases). The source is a woman in her twenties or thirties who had recovered from COVID-19. CDR3 nucleotides: TGTGCCAGCAGCTACTCAGGGTTGTCTGAAGCTTTCTTT. Translation gives CASSYSGLSEAFF.